This TCR beta chain was recovered during a study of T cells in localized non-small cell lung cancer. The CDR3 contains 18 residues. The J segment lost 9 bases and the V segment lost 5 bases, leaving 16 bases of the junction unmatched. From germline, CDR1 is SGHDN and CDR2 FVKESK. Regarding the study as a whole: Higher blood T cell density went with longer overall survival. Tumor showed lower T cell clonality than uninvolved adjacent lung, where it was highest. Researchers found a median approximately 60 of the top 100 tumor clones in adjacent lung.

Here immunoSEQ multiplex PCR was the method, and the copy in TCRdb shows in-frame clones only, minus some. The table includes around 36,000 clones, 65% to 90% detected once. Remarks on this clone: The antigen is undetermined.

This sequence was found in a male donor aged 60 or older with stage II lung adenocarcinoma. V gene TRBV14 combines with J gene TRBJ2-1; 13 bases map to TRBD2. This specimen was peripheral blood mononuclear cells, taken before any cancer treatment. In nucleotides, the CDR3 is TGTGCCAGCAGCAGTATACTAGCGGGAGGGACTCTGAGCGTTGAGCAGTTCTTC. It codes for CASSSILAGGTLSVEQFF.